These 22 T cell receptor beta chains share one sample of origin, sequenced in a study of shared clonotypes between healthy human individuals. The data were produced by immunoSEQ multiplex PCR, yet TCRdb's version contains in-frame clones alone and is incomplete. Of about 1.5 million clones detected, 95% to 99% appear once; the ten largest clones hold 0.4% to 0.55%. Sequencing was performed on naive CD4+ T cells sorted from blood. Subset here: CD45RA+ positively selected. These receptors all come from a man aged 30 to 39 in good health.

The J gene is TRBJ2-5, the V gene TRBV7-2; D ambiguous. The germline V gene encodes CDR1 SGHTA and CDR2 FQGNSA. The CDR3 covers 15 residues. Deletions cut 6 bases from V and 4 bases from J, with 18 bases between. CDR3 nucleotides: TGTGCCAGCAGTTCTAGGAAGACGCGCCGAGAGACCCAGTACTTC. Translated: CASSSRKTRRETQYF.

V gene TRBV6-6 combines with J gene TRBJ1-1, with D possibly TRBD1 on 5 matching bases. This CDR3 region has 13 residues. CDR1 is MNHNY, CDR2 SVGAGI, per germline (reference sequence). Trimming left V 5 bases short and J 6 bases short, with 13 bases between. The CDR3 region has the DNA TGTGCCAGCAGTGTCGGGCAGGGTCCTGAAGCTTTCTTT. It yields the protein CASSVGQGPEAFF.

V and J are TRBV5-5 and TRBJ2-2, with D unresolved. The CDR3 consists of 15 residues. The V end lost 3 bases, the J end lost 1 base, and 10 bases lay between the germline ends. The germline gives CDR1 SGHKS, CDR2 YYEKEE (reference sequence). Here the CDR3 reads CASSSRDGNTGELFF. The CDR3 bases are TGTGCCAGCAGCTCTCGCGACGGGAACACCGGGGAGCTGTTTTTT.

The chain employs TRBV27 and TRBJ2-5; TRBD2 matches at 7 bases. The CDR3 extends over 16 amino acids. Germline CDR1 reads MNHEY; CDR2 reads SMNVEV (reference sequence). The V gene end was trimmed by 5 bases and the J gene end by 8 bases; junction bases not matched to a gene: 17. In DNA, the CDR3 is TGTGCCAGCAGTAGGACTTCCGGGACTACACACGGAACCCAGTACTTC. Protein sequence: CASSRTSGTTHGTQYF.

The chain joins TRBV10-1 to TRBJ1-5; D might be TRBD1 (6 bases). Looked up from germline, CDR1 is WNHNN and CDR2 is SYGVQD (reference sequence). The V gene lost 9 bases and the J gene lost 4 bases, with 13 bases spanning the gap. The CDR3 runs 13 residues. Here the CDR3 reads CASSGDLNQPQHF. CDR3 bases: TGCGCCAGTTCAGGGGACTTGAATCAGCCCCAGCATTTT.

The chain is built from TRBV28 and TRBJ1-2; TRBD1 is a possible D gene (6 bases). V lost 0 bases, J lost 5 bases, and 10 bases lay in between. The CDR3 consists of 14 residues. Germline-derived CDR1 and CDR2 are MDHEN and SYDVKM. The CDR3 sequence: CASSLWGRGYGYTF. The CDR3 region has the DNA TGTGCCAGCAGTTTATGGGGCAGGGGATATGGCTACACCTTC.

The chain employs TRBV2 and TRBJ1-1; D gene unclear. Trimming shortened V by 2 bases and J by 1 base, and 2 bases separated the two germline ends. The germline V gene has CDR1 SNHLY and CDR2 FYNNEI. The CDR3 length is 12 residues. The CDR3 loop reads CASSERNTEAFF. As DNA, the CDR3 is TGTGCCAGCAGTGAAAGGAACACTGAAGCTTTCTTT. Full variable domain (outside the CDR3, taken from reference TRBV2 and TRBJ1-1): EPEVTQTPSHQVTQMGQEVILRCVPISNHLYFYWYRQILGQKVEFLVSFYNNEISEKSEIFDDQFSVERPDGSNFTLKIRSTKLEDSAMYFCASSERNTEAFFGQGTRLTVV.

V gene TRBV5-4 combines with J gene TRBJ2-7, with D perhaps matching TRBD2 (5 bases). There are 14 residues in the CDR3. Trimming pared 0 bases from V and 4 bases from J, leaving 11 bases between. Per germline, CDR1 SGHNT and CDR2 YYREEE (reference sequence). CDR3 coding DNA: TGTGCCAGCAGCTTGGACGGGAACGGATACGAGCAGTACTTC. Its translation is CASSLDGNGYEQYF.

This chain connects TRBV27 to TRBJ2-1, with TRBD2 matching 12 bases. Germline V gene sequence: CDR1 MNHEY, CDR2 SMNVEV (reference sequence). After removal of 3 bases from V and 3 bases from J, the junction contained 9 bases not matched to a gene. The CDR3 is 18 residues long. CDR3 DNA: TGTGCCAGCAGTTTGGGTCTAGCGGGAGGGCCTAACTACAATGAGCAGTTCTTC. Protein product: CASSLGLAGGPNYNEQFF.

The V and J genes are TRBV9 and TRBJ2-1; D is undetermined. Germline CDR1 reads SGDLS; CDR2 reads YYNGEE. The ends were cut back, 4 bases at V and 0 bases at J, with 11 bases in the middle. The CDR3 length is 15 residues. CDR3 sequence: CASSPLRSSYNEQFF. The CDR3 nucleotides read TGTGCCAGCAGCCCCCTGCGTAGCTCCTACAATGAGCAGTTCTTC.

V and J are TRBV18 and TRBJ2-7, with 11 bases fitting TRBD1. V trimming: 5 bases; J trimming: 3 bases; junction bases outside the gene matches: 6. This CDR3 has 15 amino acids. The germline V gene has CDR1 KGHSH and CDR2 LQKENI. CDR3 residues: CASSSRTGGIYEQYF. The CDR3 DNA sequence: TGTGCCAGCTCATCTCGGACAGGGGGCATCTACGAGCAGTACTTC.

The J gene is TRBJ1-5, the V gene TRBV6-1; 8 nucleotides match TRBD1. CDR1 and CDR2 from the germline V gene are MNHNS and SASEGT. Losses at the gene ends were 4 bases for V and 4 bases for J; bases not matched to a gene: 18. This CDR3 has 19 residues. For the CDR3, the DNA is TGTGCCAGCAGTGGATGGACAGGGAGGGGAGTCGGACTTAATCAGCCCCAGCATTTT. It is translated as CASSGWTGRGVGLNQPQHF.

The chain employs TRBV11-3 and TRBJ2-1; no clear D gene. Deletions cut 4 bases from V and 5 bases from J, with 15 bases between. There are 15 residues in the CDR3. CDR1 and CDR2 from the germline V gene are SGHNT and YENEEA. CDR3 region: CASSSPSGPNNEQFF. In DNA form, the CDR3 reads TGTGCCAGCAGCTCACCTTCGGGTCCCAACAATGAGCAGTTCTTC.

This rearrangement joins TRBV27 to TRBJ2-7, with 7 positions matching TRBD2. The CDR3 has 15 amino acids. V was clipped by 3 bases and J by 3 bases; unmatched bases: 8. Germline CDR1 MNHEY, CDR2 SMNVEV (reference sequence). DNA of the CDR3: TGTGCCAGCAGTTTCAGGCGGGAGCCCTTCTACGAGCAGTACTTC. Translation gives CASSFRREPFYEQYF.

As for this clone: One junction end disagrees with the germline gene, perhaps due to a read error. The chain carries TRBV18 and TRBJ2-7; D may be TRBD1 or TRBD2 (6 bases each). CDR1 is KGHSH and CDR2 is LQKENI in the germline V gene. The CDR3 is 16 amino acids. The CDR3 is CASSPPRFGGSHEQYF. The CDR3 bases are TGTGCCAGCTCACCACCTCGATTCGGGGGCTCCCACGAGCAGTACTTC. Looking up the rest from reference TRBV18 and TRBJ2-7 gives the full variable domain: NAGVMQNPRHLVRRRGQEARLRCSPMKGHSHVYWYRQLPEEGLKFMVYLQKENIIDESGMPKERFSAEFPKEGPSILRIQQVVRGDSAAYFCASSPPRFGGSHEQYFGPGTRLTVT.

The genes are TRBV13 and TRBJ2-1; 8 bases match TRBD1. The CDR3 covers 15 residues. Germline V gene sequence: CDR1 PRHDT, CDR2 FYEKMQ (reference sequence). The junction had 8 bases not matched to a gene; V was cut back by 6 bases and J by 4 bases. CDR3 nucleotides: TGTGCCAGCAGTTCTCGGGACAGGTTATACAATGAGCAGTTCTTC. Protein: CASSSRDRLYNEQFF. The variable domain in full, with the rest retrieved from reference TRBV13 and TRBJ2-1, is AAGVIQSPRHLIKEKRETATLKCYPIPRHDTVYWYQQGPGQDPQFLISFYEKMQSDKGSIPDRFSAQQFSDYHSELNMSSLELGDSALYFCASSSRDRLYNEQFFGPGTRLTVL.

This rearrangement joins TRBV10-3 to TRBJ2-3, with TRBD1 identical over 9 bases. Per germline, CDR1 ENHRY and CDR2 SYGVKD. The CDR3 totals 19 residues. The trim removed 3 bases at V and 0 bases at J, leaving 13 bases unmatched. CDR3: CAISDRPLPTGGSTDTQYF. DNA of the CDR3: TGTGCCATCAGTGATCGCCCACTTCCGACAGGGGGGAGCACAGATACGCAGTATTTT.

The rearrangement uses TRBV7-9 and TRBJ1-5; no clear D. Germline-derived CDR1 and CDR2 are SEHNR and FQNEAQ (reference sequence). The CDR3 spans 13 residues. The V and J ends lost 1 base and 3 bases respectively, with 4 bases between them. The CDR3 is CASSLGANQPQHF. CDR3 in DNA: TGTGCCAGCAGCTTAGGGGCCAATCAGCCCCAGCATTTT. Variable domain in full (rest from reference TRBV7-9 and TRBJ1-5): DTGVSQNPRHKITKRGQNVTFRCDPISEHNRLYWYRQTLGQGPEFLTYFQNEAQLEKSRLLSDRFSAERPKGSFSTLEIQRTEQGDSAMYLCASSLGANQPQHFGDGTRLSIL.

The V gene is TRBV19, the J gene TRBJ1-5; D perhaps matches TRBD1 (5 bases). Trimming stripped 3 bases from V and 7 bases from J, with 16 bases between. The CDR3 totals 15 residues. Germline CDR1 is LNHDA and CDR2 is SQIVND (reference sequence). The CDR3 loop reads CASSIRIRVEQPQHF. The CDR3 DNA follows: TGTGCCAGTAGTATCCGGATCAGGGTAGAACAGCCCCAGCATTTT. Based on the CDR3 plus reference TRBV19 and TRBJ1-5, the full variable domain is DGGITQSPKYLFRKEGQNVTLSCEQNLNHDAMYWYRQDPGQGLRLIYYSQIVNDFQKGDIAEGYSVSREKKESFPLTVTSAQKNPTAFYLCASSIRIRVEQPQHFGDGTRLSIL.

The rearrangement uses TRBV4-1 and TRBJ2-7; D possibly matches TRBD1 or TRBD2 (5 bases each). Per the germline V gene, CDR1 is MGHRA and CDR2 is YSYEKL. CDR3 length: 17 amino acids. V was clipped by 3 bases and J by 7 bases, with 25 bases between them. CDR3 coding DNA: TGCGCCAGCAGCCACCCGCCAGGGACCGACGACCCTCGAGAGCAGTACTTC. It specifies CASSHPPGTDDPREQYF.

As for this clone: This CDR3 is also generated by other DNA sequences in the sample. The genes are TRBV6-5 and TRBJ2-2; D perhaps matches TRBD2 (5 bases). The germline V gene encodes CDR1 MNHEY and CDR2 SVGAGI. With 7 bases removed from V and 3 bases from J, the gap between germline ends came to 6 bases. CDR3 length: 12 amino acids. CDR3 DNA sequence: TGTGCCAGCACCGGGGACACCGGGGAGCTGTTTTTT. Protein sequence: CASTGDTGELFF.

This chain connects TRBV28 to TRBJ2-6; the D is unclear. This CDR3 has 17 amino acids. Trimming shortened V by 4 bases and J by 0 bases, and 13 bases separated the two germline ends. From germline, CDR1 is MDHEN and CDR2 SYDVKM. The CDR3 sequence is CASSSPRLGSGANVLTF. In DNA form, the CDR3 reads TGTGCCAGCAGTTCCCCAAGACTGGGCTCTGGGGCCAACGTCCTGACTTTC.